This T cell receptor (beta chain) emerged from a study of long-term antiretroviral therapy in people with HIV. About the research overall: There is a gap of about a decade between the earliest samples and the later 2015 immediate-ART recommendation.

This clone was recorded a few times. Its antigen remains unidentified. Sequencing used immunoSEQ v3.0 at survey level. Sequencing aimed to cover about 40,000-55,000 T-cell genomes per sample. The table came from immunoSEQ multiplex PCR; TCRdb's copy has only in-frame clones and leaves some out. This sample carries under 9,000 clones, roughly 80% of them seen once, and the ten largest clones take about 17%. Study-level findings and limits: Records did not include ART adherence, viral resistance or therapy changes.

Specimen: unsorted PBMCs, collected 0.1 years after starting antiretroviral therapy. This clonotype was obtained from a man between 40 and 49 years old with HIV.

This CDR3 is CASKGGSNTGELFF. CDR3 nucleotides: TGTGCCAGCAAAGGGGGTTCGAACACCGGGGAGCTGTTTTTT. The chain couples TRBV7-2 to TRBJ2-2, with D maybe TRBD1 (6 bases). The germline V gene has CDR1 SGHTA and CDR2 FQGNSA. This CDR3 region has 14 residues. V dropped 7 bases and J dropped 0 bases, with 9 bases sitting between them. Combining the CDR3 with reference TRBV7-2 and TRBJ2-2 gives the whole variable domain GAGVSQSPSNKVTEKGKDVELRCDPISGHTALYWYRQSLGQGLEFLIYFQGNSAPDKSGLPSDRFSAERTGGSVSTLTIQRTQQEDSAVYLCASKGGSNTGELFFGEGSRLTVL.